Listed here is a single TCR beta chain. Its antigen is unidentified. Treatment specified: approximately nine-day PBMC culture with coronavirus spike peptide pools or control peptides (ViraFEST assay). The Oncomine TCR Beta short-read assay generated sequence data from the DNA of cultured CD4+ T cells. Each CDR3 protein is one row after TCRdb ran MiXCR on the PCR reads. Among 8,500 to 13,000 distinct CDR3 sequences listed, roughly a fifth were seen once. CDR3 size: 12 residues. Germline CDR1 SGHDN, CDR2 FVKESK. V was shortened by 0 bases and J by 10 bases, with 4 bases between the two germline ends. The data were taken from a study of vaccination and CD4 T cells after COVID-19.

This sequence was found in a human donor who had recovered from COVID-19. The chain links TRBV14 to TRBJ1-6; D unclear. Sequences were derived from CD4+ T cells from blood, cultured in vitro, sampled after SARS-CoV-2 vaccination. The CDR3 is CASSQDRSPLHF. The CDR3 DNA reads TGTGCCAGCAGCCAAGATAGGTCACCCCTCCACTTT.